This is a list of T cell receptor beta chains from one sample in a study of shared clonotypes between healthy human individuals. TCRdb keeps only in-frame clones here, not all; method: immunoSEQ multiplex PCR. The profile shows approximately 500,000 clones, around 73% of them singletons. Sample: PBMCs. The origin of the receptors is a woman aged 35 to 49 in good health. Some clones in this sample may be carry-over from other donors' samples. The CDR3 runs from the conserved cysteine through the conserved F or W. Fields, in order: clone size, D gene, V gene, CDR3 length, J gene, CDR3 DNA, CDR3 protein. The D gene is left open where the match is weak. Some rows mark clone size as missing; the rest say once, few, many or name a class of expanded clone.

NA	NA	TRBV30	14	TRBJ2-5	TGTGCCTGGAGTCCGGGAACCTCCCCAGAGACCCAGTACTTC	CAWSPGTSPETQYF
NA	TRBD2	TRBV7-3	14	TRBJ2-1	TGTGCCAGCAGCTCAGGACTAGCGGGAGGGGGTACGTTCTTC	CASSSGLAGGGTFF
once	NA	TRBV11-3	14	TRBJ2-3	TGTGCCAGCAGCCCAGGAATCCCCACAGATACGCAGTATTTT	CASSPGIPTDTQYF
few	NA	TRBV5-1	14	TRBJ1-3	TGCGCCAGCAGCGCTGACTACTCTGGAAACACCATATATTTT	CASSADYSGNTIYF
NA	NA	TRBV5-1	15	TRBJ1-1	TGCGCCAGCAGCCCCTGGGATGGGGGGAACACTGAAGCTTTCTTT	CASSPWDGGNTEAFF
NA	TRBD2	TRBV28	16	TRBJ2-1	TGTGCCAGCCAGAGAGGCGGGAGAGACGGGGCTAATGAGCAGTTCTTC	CASQRGGRDGANEQFF
once	NA	TRBV6-5	11	TRBJ2-5	TGTGCCAGCAGTTCCCTGGAGACCCAGTACTTC	CASSSLETQYF
NA	TRBD2	TRBV5-4	17	TRBJ2-7	TGTGCCAGCAGCCCAGGTGCCGGGACTAGCAGGGCCTACGAGCAGTACTTC	CASSPGAGTSRAYEQYF
NA	NA	TRBV6-1	14	TRBJ1-5	TGTGCCAGCAGCGAAGGGGGGGGCAATCAGCCCCAGCATTTT	CASSEGGGNQPQHF
NA	NA	TRBV10-3	16	TRBJ2-1	TGTGCCATCAGGGGGCTCAGGGATAGCTCCTACAATGAGCAGTTCTTC	CAIRGLRDSSYNEQFF
NA	TRBD1	TRBV14	15	TRBJ2-5	TGTGCCAGCAGCCGGACGACAGGGGGCGGGGAGACCCAGTACTTC	CASSRTTGGGETQYF
NA	NA	TRBV6-5	13	TRBJ2-1	TGTGCCGCCAGGGGCGATACTTACAATGAGCAGTTCTTC	CAARGDTYNEQFF
NA	TRBD2	TRBV7-9	17	TRBJ2-3	TGTGCCAGCAGCCTCTCAGCCGGACTAGCGGTCACAGATACGCAGTATTTT	CASSLSAGLAVTDTQYF
NA	TRBD2	TRBV7-9	16	TRBJ2-7	TGTGCCAGCAGCTCCCTAGCGGGAGGTGTGGCCTACGAGCAGTACTTC	CASSSLAGGVAYEQYF
NA	NA	TRBV18	12	TRBJ1-1	TGTGCCAGCTCCCGCGATGGTCCTGAAGCTTTCTTT	CASSRDGPEAFF
NA	NA	TRBV9	14	TRBJ1-4	TGTGCCAGCAGCGGTGGCCCTCCAAATGAAAAACTGTTTTTT	CASSGGPPNEKLFF
NA	TRBD2	TRBV6-1	14	TRBJ2-7	TGTGCCAGCAGGGCGACTAGCGGGAGCCACGAGCAGTACTTC	CASRATSGSHEQYF
NA	TRBD2	TRBV19	15	TRBJ2-3	TGTGCCAGTAGTATCGGACTAGCGGGAGGGCATACGCAGTATTTT	CASSIGLAGGHTQYF
once	NA	TRBV18	15	TRBJ2-1	TGTGCCAGCTCACCAGGGACCTTAGGCTACAATGAGCAGTTCTTC	CASSPGTLGYNEQFF
NA	TRBD1	TRBV6-6	14	TRBJ2-7	TGTGCTCCTAAATCTGGGACAGGGGCCTACGAGCAGTACTTC	CAPKSGTGAYEQYF
NA	NA	TRBV6-1	14	TRBJ2-7	TGTGCCAGCACTTTCGAGGGAGGTTCCTACGAGCAGTACTTC	CASTFEGGSYEQYF
NA	NA	TRBV19	13	TRBJ2-1	TGTGCCAGTACCCCCGGGTCGTACAATGAGCAGTTCTTC	CASTPGSYNEQFF
once	NA	TRBV10-1	12	TRBJ1-5	TGCGCCAGGAAATATAGCAATCAGCCCCAGCATTTT	CARKYSNQPQHF